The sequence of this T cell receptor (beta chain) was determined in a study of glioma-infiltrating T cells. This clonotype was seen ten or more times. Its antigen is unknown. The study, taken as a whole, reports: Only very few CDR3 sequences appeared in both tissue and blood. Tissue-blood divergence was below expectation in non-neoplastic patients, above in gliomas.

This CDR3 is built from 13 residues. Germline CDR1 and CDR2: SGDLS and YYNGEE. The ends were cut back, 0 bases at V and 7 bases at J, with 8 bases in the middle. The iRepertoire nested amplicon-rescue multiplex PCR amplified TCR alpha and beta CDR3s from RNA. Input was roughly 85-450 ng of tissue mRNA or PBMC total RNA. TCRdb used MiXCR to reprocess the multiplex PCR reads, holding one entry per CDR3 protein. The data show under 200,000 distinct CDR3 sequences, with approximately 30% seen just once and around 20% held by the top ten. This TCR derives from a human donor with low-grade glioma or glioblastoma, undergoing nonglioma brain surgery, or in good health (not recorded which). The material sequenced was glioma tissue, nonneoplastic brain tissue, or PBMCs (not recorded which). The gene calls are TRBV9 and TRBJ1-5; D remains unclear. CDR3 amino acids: CASSVATGQPQHF. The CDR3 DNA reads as TGTGCCAGCAGCGTAGCGACGGGACAGCCCCAGCATTTT.